The 13 T cell receptor beta chains below all came from one sample that was sequenced in a study of shared clonotypes between healthy human individuals. Data came from immunoSEQ multiplex PCR; TCRdb stores just in-frame clones and leaves some out. Found here are about 1 million clones, 70% to 80% of them singletons; the top ten hold approximately 1.5%. Sequencing was performed on memory CD4+ T cells sorted from blood. Indicated subset: CD45RA-negative fraction. These receptors were obtained from a man younger than 30 in good health.

The count of this clone is one. V usage is TRBV5-6 and J usage is TRBJ2-7; 10 bases are shared with TRBD1. The CDR3 consists of 15 residues. Per germline, CDR1 SGHDT and CDR2 YYEEEE. With V trimmed by 1 base and J by 5 bases, 6 bases remained unmatched. The DNA of the CDR3 is TGTGCCAGCAGCTTGTTGGGACAGGGGCGGAACGAGCAGTACTTC. It yields the protein CASSLLGQGRNEQYF.

About this clone itself: Other DNA sequences from this sample encode an identical CDR3 as well. DNA for the CDR3: TGCAGTGCTAGTGGAGTAAATGAGCAGTTCTTC. Translating it yields CSASGVNEQFF. V usage is TRBV20-1 and J usage is TRBJ2-1; D ambiguous. From germline, CDR1 is DFQATT and CDR2 SNEGSKA (reference sequence). CDR3 size: 11 residues. V was cut by 3 bases and J by 7 bases, with 7 bases left in between.

This clone was detected only once. The chain joins TRBV5-1 to TRBJ2-3; D uncertain. Germline CDR1 is SGHRS and CDR2 is YFSETQ. V dropped 0 bases and J dropped 3 bases, with 14 bases sitting between them. There are 16 residues in the CDR3. CDR3 nucleotides: TGCGCCAGCAGCTTGGCCCGGACCGCAGAGACAGATACGCAGTATTTT. It codes for CASSLARTAETDTQYF.

CDR3 residues: CASSQIRATDTQYF. CDR3 nucleotides: TGTGCCAGCAGCCAAATTAGAGCTACAGATACGCAGTATTTT. The chain carries TRBV14 and TRBJ2-3, with D unclear. The CDR3 is 14 residues long. With 2 bases removed from V and 3 bases from J, the gap between germline ends came to 9 bases. Looked up from germline, CDR1 is SGHDN and CDR2 is FVKESK. Filled out from reference TRBV14 and TRBJ2-3, the complete variable domain reads EAGVTQFPSHSVIEKGQTVTLRCDPISGHDNLYWYRRVMGKEIKFLLHFVKESKQDESGMPNNRFLAERTGGTYSTLKVQPAELEDSGVYFCASSQIRATDTQYFGPGTRLTVL.

This chain links TRBV2 with TRBJ2-5; D is perhaps TRBD1 (6 bases). The germline CDR1 and CDR2 sequences are SNHLY and FYNNEI. The CDR3 is 13 residues long. V was pared by 4 bases and J by 7 bases, with 13 bases between. CDR3 residues: CASSGHGRGTQYF. CDR3 nucleotide sequence: TGTGCCAGCAGTGGGCACGGCAGGGGGACCCAGTACTTC. The variable domain in full, with the rest retrieved from reference TRBV2 and TRBJ2-5, is EPEVTQTPSHQVTQMGQEVILRCVPISNHLYFYWYRQILGQKVEFLVSFYNNEISEKSEIFDDQFSVERPDGSNFTLKIRSTKLEDSAMYFCASSGHGRGTQYFGPGTRLLVL.

A few counts support this clone. J is TRBJ1-1 and V is TRBV10-3; the D is unclear. Looked up from germline, CDR1 is ENHRY and CDR2 is SYGVKD. V lost 5 bases and J lost 2, with 9 bases in between. This CDR3 has 13 amino acids. The CDR3 sequence is CAISPLKNTEAFF. CDR3 nucleotides: TGTGCCATCAGTCCCCTTAAAAACACTGAAGCTTTCTTT.

Regarding this clone: At one boundary the junction diverges from the germline segment, which might be a read error. The chain carries TRBV7-7 and TRBJ2-5; D not resolved. In germline, CDR1 is SSHAT, CDR2 FNYEAQ (reference sequence). The CDR3 has 14 amino acids. CDR3 region: CASSWPELQETQYF. DNA of the CDR3: TGTGCTAGCAGCTGGCCGGAACTCCAAGAGACCCAGTACTTC.

The chain employs TRBV6-5 and TRBJ2-7, with TRBD2 matching 10 bases. Germline V gene lookup returns CDR1 MNHEY and CDR2 SVGAGI. J lost 7 bases, V lost 6 bases, and 3 bases had no gene match. The CDR3 totals 12 residues. CDR3 residues: CASSWGLAEQYF. The CDR3 bases are TGTGCCAGCAGCTGGGGACTAGCGGAGCAGTACTTC.

The CDR3 loop is CASSQSQVTYEQYF. The CDR3 bases are TGCGCCAGCAGCCAAAGCCAGGTAACCTACGAGCAGTACTTC. The chain carries TRBV4-1 and TRBJ2-7, with D hard to call. This CDR3 region has 14 residues. Trimming removed 2 bases at V and 2 bases at J, with 10 bases between. Germline V gene sequence: CDR1 MGHRA, CDR2 YSYEKL.

This clone was picked up many times. The V call is TRBV30, the J call TRBJ2-1; no reliable D call. Germline CDR1 GTSNPN, CDR2 SVGIG (reference sequence). CDR3 length equals 11 residues. V was trimmed by 4 bases and J by 9 bases, leaving 10 bases between them. CDR3 region: CAWTPGGEQFF. Here the CDR3 DNA reads TGTGCCTGGACCCCGGGCGGTGAGCAGTTCTTC.

CDR3 DNA: TGTGCCAGCAGCCTAACCGGGACAGGCCTCTACAATGAGCAGTTCTTC. Translated, it gives CASSLTGTGLYNEQFF. The V and J genes are TRBV4-2 and TRBJ2-1, with 8 bases that match TRBD1. The V gene's germline CDR1 is LGHNA and CDR2 YNFKEQ. This CDR3 has 16 residues. With V trimmed by 4 bases and J by 3 bases, 8 bases remained unmatched.

The rearrangement uses TRBV6-5 and TRBJ2-7; 14 nucleotides align to TRBD2. V gave up 6 bases and J gave up 3 bases; unmatched junction bases: 4. The germline CDR1 and CDR2 sequences are MNHEY and SVGAGI. CDR3 length: 15 amino acids. DNA of the CDR3: TGTGCCAGCAGGGGACTAGCGGGAGCCAGCTACGAGCAGTACTTC. This sequence encodes CASRGLAGASYEQYF.

The V gene is TRBV6-1, the J gene TRBJ1-1; unclear D gene. The germline V and J ends were trimmed by 6 bases and 1 base, with 12 bases remaining between them. The CDR3 contains 14 residues. The germline CDR1 and CDR2 sequences are MNHNS and SASEGT. This CDR3 reads CASSPLGKNTEAFF. CDR3 in DNA: TGTGCCAGCAGCCCCTTGGGCAAGAACACTGAAGCTTTCTTT.